Listed here is a single T cell receptor beta chain. Its antigen is unidentified. The CDR3 has 15 amino acids. CDR1 is SGHKS, CDR2 YYEKEE, per germline (reference sequence). V lost 4 bases, J lost 1 base, and 14 bases lay in between. This sample is part of a study of CD4+ T cells in melanoma. Using immunoSEQ multiplex PCR, the repertoire was profiled, and TCRdb retains in-frame clones only, with some absent. The sample has 15,000 or so clones, over 80% seen once. General study results and limits: A reported correlation linked neoantigen-specific CD4+ T cells to CD8+, macrophage and B cell function. Neoantigen-specific CD4+ T cells in melanoma reportedly had diverse differentiation states.

This receptor was obtained from a human donor with melanoma. The rearrangement uses TRBV5-5 and TRBJ1-1, with D maybe TRBD1 (6 bases). Sequencing was performed on cells from a culture (not recorded whether cultured in vitro). For the CDR3, the DNA is TGTGCCAGCAGCCAAGGGGGGGGATGGAACACTGAAGCTTTCTTT. Its protein product is CASSQGGGWNTEAFF. The whole variable domain, remainder taken from reference TRBV5-5 and TRBJ1-1, is DAGVTQSPTHLIKTRGQQVTLRCSPISGHKSVSWYQQVLGQGPQFIFQYYEKEERGRGNFPDRFSARQFPNYSSELNVNALLLGDSALYLCASSQGGGWNTEAFFGQGTRLTVV.